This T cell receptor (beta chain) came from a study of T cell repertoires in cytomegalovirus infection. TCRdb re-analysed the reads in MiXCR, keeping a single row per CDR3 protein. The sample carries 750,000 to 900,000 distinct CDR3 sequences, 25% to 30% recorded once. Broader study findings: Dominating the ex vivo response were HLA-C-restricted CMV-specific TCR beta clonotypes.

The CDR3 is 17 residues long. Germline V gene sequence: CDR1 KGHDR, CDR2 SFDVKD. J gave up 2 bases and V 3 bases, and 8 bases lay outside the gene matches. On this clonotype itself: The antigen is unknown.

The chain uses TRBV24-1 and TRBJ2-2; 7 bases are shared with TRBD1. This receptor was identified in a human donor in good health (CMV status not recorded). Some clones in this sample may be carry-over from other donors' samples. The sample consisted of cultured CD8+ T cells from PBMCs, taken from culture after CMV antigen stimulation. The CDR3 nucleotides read TGTGCCACCAGTGATCAAGGACAGGCTCTAAACACCGGGGAGCTGTTTTTT. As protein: CATSDQGQALNTGELFF.